Shown below are 21 T cell receptor beta chains from a single sample sequenced in a study of blood T cell repertoires in COVID-19 (dated by TCRdb to 2019 to 2021). The receptor library was made with the immunoSEQ multiplex PCR assay. Held by TCRdb, this immuneACCESS table contains in-frame sequences only and omits some clones. Under half of the omission traces to an unresolved V gene where checked; the cause of the rest is unknown. Within this sample are 200,000 to 300,000 clones, with 88% of them counted one time only. Approximately 3.4% of the sample comes from the top ten. Sequenced: PBMCs or T cells enriched from blood (not recorded which). These receptors came from a woman aged 40 to 49 who had been exposed to COVID-19.

This sequence joins TRBV30 and TRBJ1-2; TRBD1 matches at 8 bases. This CDR3 has 14 residues. Germline V gives CDR1 GTSNPN, CDR2 SVGIG (reference sequence). Germline trimming cut 0 bases from V and 5 bases from J; bases unmatched to any gene: 5. The DNA for the CDR3 is TGTGCCTGGAGTGTAGGGACAGGCTTGTATGGCTACACCTTC. This encodes CAWSVGTGLYGYTF.

The CDR3 loop is CASSRSTGGVGYGYTF. The DNA of the CDR3 is TGTGCCAGTAGTCGTTCGACAGGGGGCGTCGGCTATGGCTACACCTTC. V gene TRBV19 combines with J gene TRBJ1-2, with 10 bases fitting TRBD1. Germline loops: CDR1 LNHDA, CDR2 SQIVND (reference sequence). V lost 5 bases to trimming and J lost 4 bases; unmatched junction nucleotides: 10. The CDR3 has 16 residues.

This chain uses TRBV13 with TRBJ2-5; 9 nucleotides agree with TRBD2. The germline V gene has CDR1 PRHDT and CDR2 FYEKMQ (reference sequence). The CDR3 sequence is 14 residues long. The ends lost 1 base at V and 3 bases at J; junction bases unmatched: 0. The CDR3 protein is CASSLVAGEETQYF. The DNA of the CDR3 is TGTGCCAGCAGCTTAGTAGCGGGGGAAGAGACCCAGTACTTC.

This sequence joins TRBV5-4 and TRBJ2-1; 10 nucleotides match TRBD2. The CDR3 contains 17 residues. V lost 4 bases to trimming and J lost 6 bases; unmatched junction nucleotides: 13. Germline V lookup: CDR1 SGHNT, CDR2 YYREEE (reference sequence). The CDR3 sequence is CASSQAGGPRGGNEQFF. The DNA for the CDR3 is TGTGCCAGCAGCCAAGCGGGGGGGCCGAGGGGGGGCAATGAGCAGTTCTTC.

The chain joins TRBV9 to TRBJ1-1; D not resolved. The CDR3 loop spans 13 amino acids. CDR1 is SGDLS and CDR2 is YYNGEE in the germline V gene. V shed 2 bases and J shed 0 bases, with 5 bases lying between them. CDR3 coding DNA: TGTGCCAGCAGCGTTCTAGTGAACACTGAAGCTTTCTTT. This codes for CASSVLVNTEAFF. The whole variable domain, remainder taken from reference TRBV9 and TRBJ1-1, is DSGVTQTPKHLITATGQRVTLRCSPRSGDLSVYWYQQSLDQGLQFLIQYYNGEERAKGNILERFSAQQFPDLHSELNLSSLELGDSALYFCASSVLVNTEAFFGQGTRLTVV.

V is TRBV29-1 and J is TRBJ1-1; TRBD1 agrees at 7 bases. Germline V CDR1 and CDR2: SQVTM, ANQGSEA. This CDR3 has 12 residues. The trim removed 5 bases at V and 8 bases at J, leaving 8 bases unmatched. The CDR3 loop reads CSVHQTGVEAFF. The CDR3 nucleotides are TGCAGCGTTCATCAAACAGGGGTAGAAGCTTTCTTT.

Of note for this clone: At one of its ends the junction is not consistent with the germline gene, which may arise from a read error. The chain combines TRBV5-1 with TRBJ2-1; D possibly corresponds to TRBD1 (7 bases). The CDR3 is 13 amino acids. Germline CDR1 and CDR2: SGHRS and YFSETQ. The DNA of the CDR3 is TGTGCCAGCACCCAGGGGGGTTACAATGAGCAGTTCTTC. Residues: CASTQGGYNEQFF. Filled out from reference TRBV5-1 and TRBJ2-1, the complete variable domain reads KAGVTQTPRYLIKTRGQQVTLSCSPISGHRSVSWYQQTPGQGLQFLFEYFSETQRNKGNFPGRFSGRQFSNSRSEMNVSTLELGDSALYLCASTQGGYNEQFFGPGTRLTVL.

The chain combines TRBV19 with TRBJ1-3, with D hard to call. With 3 bases removed from V and 2 bases from J, the gap between germline ends came to 14 bases. CDR1 LNHDA and CDR2 SQIVND come from the germline V gene (reference sequence). CDR3 length: 16 amino acids. The CDR3 spells CASSMRVRFAGNTIYF. CDR3 bases: TGTGCCAGTAGTATGAGGGTTCGCTTCGCTGGAAACACCATATATTTT.

The chain carries TRBV28 and TRBJ2-3; 10 nucleotides match TRBD2. The CDR3 totals 18 residues. Germline V CDR1 and CDR2: MDHEN, SYDVKM. Trimming at V came to 5 bases and at J to 0 bases, leaving 11 bases not matched to a gene. This chain's CDR3 is CASSLLAGAISSTDTQYF. CDR3 DNA sequence: TGTGCCAGCAGTCTCCTAGCGGGGGCGATTTCTAGCACAGATACGCAGTATTTT.

This clone was seen just once. V is TRBV19 and J is TRBJ1-1; 7 positions agree with TRBD1. The CDR3 sequence is 17 residues long. The germline CDR1 and CDR2 sequences are LNHDA and SQIVND (reference sequence). Trimming removed 6 bases from V and 1 base from J; junction bases left unmatched: 14. In DNA, the CDR3 is TGTGCCAGTAGATGGCGTCTCGGGGACAGCTCGAACACTGAAGCTTTCTTT. The encoded protein is CASRWRLGDSSNTEAFF.

This sequence joins TRBV25-1 and TRBJ2-7; D might be TRBD1 (6 bases). The CDR3 has 14 amino acids. The V and J ends lost 10 bases and 0 bases respectively, with 16 bases between them. Germline CDR1 reads MGHDK; CDR2 reads SYGVNS. CDR3 DNA sequence: TGTGCCACCCGTAAGGGGGAACTCTCCTACGAGCAGTACTTC. Protein sequence: CATRKGELSYEQYF.

This clone appeared once. The chain recombines TRBV9 with TRBJ1-6; D is possibly TRBD1 (5 bases). CDR1 SGDLS and CDR2 YYNGEE come from the germline V gene. V was shortened by 8 bases and J by 6 bases, with 9 bases between the two germline ends. The CDR3 is 12 residues long. CDR3 amino acids: CASRQPNSPLHF. The CDR3 bases are TGTGCCAGTCGACAGCCTAATTCACCCCTCCACTTT.

V gene TRBV28 combines with J gene TRBJ1-5; the D is unclear. The V gene lost 3 bases and the J gene lost 4 bases, with 7 bases spanning the gap. The CDR3 extends over 13 amino acids. Germline V gene sequence: CDR1 MDHEN, CDR2 SYDVKM. CDR3 coding DNA: TGTGCCAGCAGTTTCTCCGGGAATCAGCCCCAGCATTTT. It encodes CASSFSGNQPQHF.

The CDR3 loop reads CASSDPGSSYEQYF. Here the CDR3 DNA reads TGTGCCAGCAGTGATCCGGGTTCCTCCTACGAGCAGTACTTC. This chain joins TRBV6-1 and TRBJ2-7; the D is unclear. The CDR3 loop spans 14 amino acids. Germline V gene sequence: CDR1 MNHNS, CDR2 SASEGT. V was shortened by 3 bases and J by 0 bases, with 9 bases between the two germline ends.

The gene calls are TRBV7-2 and TRBJ1-1; D gene ambiguous. Per the germline V gene, CDR1 is SGHTA and CDR2 is FQGNSA. The V end lost 6 bases, the J end lost 7 bases, and 15 bases lay between the germline ends. The CDR3 sequence is 13 residues long. CDR3 sequence reads: CASRPREVYEAFF. Written as DNA, the CDR3 is TGTGCCAGCAGACCCCGGGAGGTTTATGAAGCTTTCTTT.

This chain links TRBV11-2 with TRBJ2-7, with 8 positions matching TRBD1. CDR1 and CDR2 from the germline V gene are SGHAT and FQNNGV. The CDR3 loop spans 15 amino acids. V lost 7 bases to trimming and J lost 0 bases; unmatched junction nucleotides: 8. As DNA, the CDR3 is TGTGCCAGCACCGAGACAGGGGCGTCCTCCTACGAGCAGTACTTC. Amino acid sequence: CASTETGASSYEQYF.

This sequence joins TRBV6-2 or TRBV6-3 and TRBJ2-1, with D maybe TRBD1 (6 bases). Looked up from germline, CDR1 is MNHEY and CDR2 is SVGEGT. Between the trimmed V and J ends, which lost 4 bases and 0 bases, there was a span of 25 bases. There are 20 residues in the CDR3. The chain's CDR3 is CASSWDTITKGVLSYNEQFF. The CDR3 bases are TGTGCCAGCAGTTGGGATACGATAACTAAGGGGGTACTCTCCTACAATGAGCAGTTCTTC.

V usage is TRBV18 and J usage is TRBJ2-7, with TRBD1 matching 7 bases. With V trimmed by 8 bases and J by 2 bases, 9 bases remained unmatched. Germline V gene lookup returns CDR1 KGHSH and CDR2 LQKENI. The CDR3 has 14 residues. The CDR3 DNA is TGTGCCAGCACTCAGGTGACAGGGACCTACGAGCAGTACTTC. Protein: CASTQVTGTYEQYF.

The chain is built from TRBV2 and TRBJ1-5; 8 bases fit TRBD1. Unmatched junction bases numbered 7, after V lost 5 bases and J lost 7 bases. Germline V gene sequence: CDR1 SNHLY, CDR2 FYNNEI. The CDR3 runs 14 residues. The DNA of the CDR3 is TGTGCCAGCAGTTCCGGACAGGGAGCCCAGCCCCAGCATTTT. Protein: CASSSGQGAQPQHF.

The chain carries TRBV2 and TRBJ2-2; perhaps TRBD1 as D (6 bases). The germline CDR1 and CDR2 sequences are SNHLY and FYNNEI. Trimming removed 4 bases at V and 5 bases at J, with 14 bases between. The CDR3 loop spans 15 amino acids. The DNA for the CDR3 is TGTGCCAGCAGTGCGGACAGACCAACAACCGGGGAGCTGTTTTTT. It specifies CASSADRPTTGELFF.

The chain combines TRBV4-3 with TRBJ2-1; 7 bases map to TRBD2. V lost 2 bases to trimming and J lost 4 bases; unmatched junction nucleotides: 5. CDR1 and CDR2 from the germline V gene are LGHNA and YSLEER. The CDR3 spans 15 residues. CDR3 coding DNA: TGCGCCAGCAGCCAACGGGGGGACTCTTACAATGAGCAGTTCTTC. This codes for CASSQRGDSYNEQFF.